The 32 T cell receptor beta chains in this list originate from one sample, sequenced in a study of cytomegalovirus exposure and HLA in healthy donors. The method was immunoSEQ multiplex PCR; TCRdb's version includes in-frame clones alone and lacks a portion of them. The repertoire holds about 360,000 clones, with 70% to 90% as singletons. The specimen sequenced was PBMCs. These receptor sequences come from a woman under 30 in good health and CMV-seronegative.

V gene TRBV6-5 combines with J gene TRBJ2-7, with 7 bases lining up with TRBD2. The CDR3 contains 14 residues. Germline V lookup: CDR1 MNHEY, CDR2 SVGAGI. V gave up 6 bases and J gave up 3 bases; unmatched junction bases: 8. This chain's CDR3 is CASSWTGGSYEQYF. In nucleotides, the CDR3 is TGTGCCAGCAGCTGGACGGGCGGGAGCTACGAGCAGTACTTC.

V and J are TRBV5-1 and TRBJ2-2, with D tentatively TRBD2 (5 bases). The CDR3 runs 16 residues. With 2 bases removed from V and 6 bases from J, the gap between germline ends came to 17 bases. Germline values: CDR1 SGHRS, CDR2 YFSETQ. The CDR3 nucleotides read TGCGCCAGCAGCTTTTCGGAGGCTAGCTCGTCCGGGGAGCTGTTTTTT. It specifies CASSFSEASSSGELFF.

CDR3 bases: TGTGCCAGCAGGGTATACCCCGGGACACTGAAGACCCAGTACTTC. It translates to CASRVYPGTLKTQYF. The rearrangement uses TRBV7-9 and TRBJ2-5, with D possibly matching TRBD1 (6 bases). The V end lost 6 bases, the J end lost 6 bases, and 20 bases lay between the germline ends. The CDR3 runs to 15 residues. The germline CDR1 and CDR2 sequences are SEHNR and FQNEAQ (reference sequence).

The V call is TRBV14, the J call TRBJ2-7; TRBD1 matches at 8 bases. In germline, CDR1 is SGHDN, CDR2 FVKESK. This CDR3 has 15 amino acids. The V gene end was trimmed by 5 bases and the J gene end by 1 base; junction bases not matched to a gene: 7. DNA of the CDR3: TGTGCCAGCAGCATTACAGGGGGACCATCCTACGAGCAGTACTTC. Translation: CASSITGGPSYEQYF.

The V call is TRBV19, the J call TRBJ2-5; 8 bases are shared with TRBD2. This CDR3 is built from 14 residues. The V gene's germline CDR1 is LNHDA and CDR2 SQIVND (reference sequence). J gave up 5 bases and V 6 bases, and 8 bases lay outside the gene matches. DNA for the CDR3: TGTGCCAGTAGCGGGAGGGCCATTGGGGAGACCCAGTACTTC. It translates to CASSGRAIGETQYF.

CDR3 protein: CASRTVNYGYTF. Written as DNA, the CDR3 is TGTGCCAGCAGAACTGTTAACTATGGCTACACCTTC. The J gene is TRBJ1-2, the V gene TRBV27; no reliable D call. The CDR3 is 12 amino acids. With 6 bases removed from V and 1 base from J, the gap between germline ends came to 6 bases. CDR1 and CDR2 (germline): MNHEY, SMNVEV (reference sequence).

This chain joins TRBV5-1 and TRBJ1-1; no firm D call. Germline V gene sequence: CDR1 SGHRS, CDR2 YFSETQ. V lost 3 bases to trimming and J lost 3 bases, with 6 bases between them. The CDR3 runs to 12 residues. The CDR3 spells CASSYPDTEAFF. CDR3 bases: TGCGCCAGCAGCTATCCGGACACTGAAGCTTTCTTT.

The CDR3 bases are TGTGCCAGCAGCCAATCAGGGGCTTGGGAGCAGTTCTTC. Translating gives CASSQSGAWEQFF. The genes are TRBV16 and TRBJ2-1; D possibly corresponds to TRBD1 (5 bases). This CDR3 is built from 13 residues. Per germline, CDR1 KGHSY and CDR2 FQNENV. The ends were cut back, 0 bases at V and 10 bases at J, with 10 bases in the middle. The full variable domain, in which reference TRBV16 and TRBJ2-1 provide the parts outside the CDR3, is GEEVAQTPKHLVRGEGQKAKLYCAPIKGHSYVFWYQQVLKNEFKFLISFQNENVFDETGMPKERFSAKCLPNSPCSLEIQATKLEDSAVYFCASSQSGAWEQFFGPGTRLTVL.

The CDR3 region is CASNTGPNSPLHF. CDR3 DNA: TGTGCCAGCAACACAGGGCCTAATTCACCCCTCCACTTT. The rearrangement links TRBV28 to TRBJ1-6, with D maybe TRBD1 (6 bases). The CDR3 is 13 residues long. Germline V gene sequence: CDR1 MDHEN, CDR2 SYDVKM. Trimming cost V 7 bases and J 6 bases, with 10 bases left between them. Drawing the rest from reference TRBV28 and TRBJ1-6, the complete variable domain is DVKVTQSSRYLVKRTGEKVFLECVQDMDHENMFWYRQDPGLGLRLIYFSYDVKMKEKGDIPEGYSVSREKKERFSLILESASTNQTSMYLCASNTGPNSPLHFGNGTRLTVT.

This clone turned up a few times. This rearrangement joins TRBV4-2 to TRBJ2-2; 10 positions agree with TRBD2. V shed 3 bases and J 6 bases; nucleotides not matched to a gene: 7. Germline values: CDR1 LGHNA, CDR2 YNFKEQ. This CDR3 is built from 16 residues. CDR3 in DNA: TGTGCCAGCAGCCAGGGTCTAGCGGGGGAATCCGGGGAGCTGTTTTTT. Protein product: CASSQGLAGESGELFF.

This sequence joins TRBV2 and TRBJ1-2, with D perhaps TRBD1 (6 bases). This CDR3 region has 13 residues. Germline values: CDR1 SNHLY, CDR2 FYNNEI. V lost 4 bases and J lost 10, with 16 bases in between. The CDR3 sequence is CASSGTHRVHYTF. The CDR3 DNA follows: TGTGCCAGCAGTGGAACCCACAGGGTACACTACACCTTC.

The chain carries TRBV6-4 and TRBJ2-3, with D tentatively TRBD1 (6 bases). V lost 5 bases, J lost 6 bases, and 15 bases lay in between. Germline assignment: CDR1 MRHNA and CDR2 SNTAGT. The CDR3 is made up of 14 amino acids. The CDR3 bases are TGTGCCAGCAGTCGGGACATTGCCCCCGATACGCAGTATTTT. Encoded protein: CASSRDIAPDTQYF.

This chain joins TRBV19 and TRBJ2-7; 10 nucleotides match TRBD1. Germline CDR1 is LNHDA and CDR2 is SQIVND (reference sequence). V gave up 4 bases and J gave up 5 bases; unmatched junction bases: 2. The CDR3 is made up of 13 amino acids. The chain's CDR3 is CASSRQGADEQYF. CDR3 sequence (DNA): TGTGCCAGTAGTAGACAGGGGGCGGACGAGCAGTACTTC.

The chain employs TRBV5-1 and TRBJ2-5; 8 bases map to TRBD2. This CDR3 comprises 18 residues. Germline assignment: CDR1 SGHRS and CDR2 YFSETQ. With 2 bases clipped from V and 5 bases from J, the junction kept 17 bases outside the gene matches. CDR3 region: CASSLYQLAGGRLETQYF. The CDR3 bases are TGCGCCAGCAGCTTATATCAGCTTGCGGGGGGCCGACTGGAGACCCAGTACTTC. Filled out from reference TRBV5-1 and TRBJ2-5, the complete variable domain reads KAGVTQTPRYLIKTRGQQVTLSCSPISGHRSVSWYQQTPGQGLQFLFEYFSETQRNKGNFPGRFSGRQFSNSRSEMNVSTLELGDSALYLCASSLYQLAGGRLETQYFGPGTRLLVL.

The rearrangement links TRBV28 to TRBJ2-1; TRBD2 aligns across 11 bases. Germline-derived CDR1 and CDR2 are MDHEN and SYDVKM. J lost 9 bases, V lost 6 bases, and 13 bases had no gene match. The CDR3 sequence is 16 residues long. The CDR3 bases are TGTGCCAGCAGCCCGACGACTAGCGGGGCGACTGGTGAGCAGTTCTTC. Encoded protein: CASSPTTSGATGEQFF.

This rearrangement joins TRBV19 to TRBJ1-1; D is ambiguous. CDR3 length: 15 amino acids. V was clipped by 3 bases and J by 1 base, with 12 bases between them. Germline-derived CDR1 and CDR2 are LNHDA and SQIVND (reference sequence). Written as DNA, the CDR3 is TGTGCCAGTAGTATTTCGTTCGGGGAGAACACTGAAGCTTTCTTT. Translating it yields CASSISFGENTEAFF.

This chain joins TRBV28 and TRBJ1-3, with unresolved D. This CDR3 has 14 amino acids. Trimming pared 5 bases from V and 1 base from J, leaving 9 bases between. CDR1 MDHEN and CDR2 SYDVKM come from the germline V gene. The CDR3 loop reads CASSPGESGNTIYF. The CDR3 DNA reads TGTGCCAGCAGTCCCGGAGAATCTGGAAACACCATATATTTT.

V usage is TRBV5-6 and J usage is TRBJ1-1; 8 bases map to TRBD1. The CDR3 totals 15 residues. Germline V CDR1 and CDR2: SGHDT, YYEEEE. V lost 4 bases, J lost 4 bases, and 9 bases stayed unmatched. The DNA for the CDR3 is TGTGCCAGCAGCGGGACAGGTCGGGCAGTCACTGAAGCTTTCTTT. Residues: CASSGTGRAVTEAFF.

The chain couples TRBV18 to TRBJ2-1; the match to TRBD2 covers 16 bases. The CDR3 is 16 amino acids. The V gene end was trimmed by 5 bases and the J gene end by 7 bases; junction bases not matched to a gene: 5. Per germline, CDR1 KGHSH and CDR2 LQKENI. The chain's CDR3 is CASSTGLAGGANEQFF. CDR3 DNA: TGTGCCAGCTCAACGGGACTAGCGGGAGGGGCGAATGAGCAGTTCTTC.

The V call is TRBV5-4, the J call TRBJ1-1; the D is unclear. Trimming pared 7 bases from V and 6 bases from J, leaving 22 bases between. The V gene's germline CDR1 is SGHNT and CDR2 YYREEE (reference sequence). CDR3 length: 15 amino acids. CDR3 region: CASLLVSGGTSEAFF. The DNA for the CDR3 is TGTGCCAGCCTCTTGGTTTCCGGCGGAACTTCTGAAGCTTTCTTT.

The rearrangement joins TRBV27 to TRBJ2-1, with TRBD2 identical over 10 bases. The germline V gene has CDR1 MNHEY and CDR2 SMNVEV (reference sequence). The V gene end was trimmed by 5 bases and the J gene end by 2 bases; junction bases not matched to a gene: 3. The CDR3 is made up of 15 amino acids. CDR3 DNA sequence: TGTGCCAGCAGTAAAACTAGCGGGACCTACAATGAGCAGTTCTTC. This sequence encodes CASSKTSGTYNEQFF.

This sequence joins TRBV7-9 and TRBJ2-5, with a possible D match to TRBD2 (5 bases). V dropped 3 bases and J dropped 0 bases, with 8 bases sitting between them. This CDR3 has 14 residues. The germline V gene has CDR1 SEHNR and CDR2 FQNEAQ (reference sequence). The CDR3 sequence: CASSFRGNQETQYF. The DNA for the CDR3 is TGTGCCAGCAGCTTCCGAGGGAACCAAGAGACCCAGTACTTC.

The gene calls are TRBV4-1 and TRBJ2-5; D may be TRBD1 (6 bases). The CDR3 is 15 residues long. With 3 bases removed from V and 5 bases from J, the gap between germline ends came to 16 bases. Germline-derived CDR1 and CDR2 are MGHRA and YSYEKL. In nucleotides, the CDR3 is TGCGCCAGCAGCCAGACCGTAGGGGGTCAGGAGACCCAGTACTTC. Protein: CASSQTVGGQETQYF.

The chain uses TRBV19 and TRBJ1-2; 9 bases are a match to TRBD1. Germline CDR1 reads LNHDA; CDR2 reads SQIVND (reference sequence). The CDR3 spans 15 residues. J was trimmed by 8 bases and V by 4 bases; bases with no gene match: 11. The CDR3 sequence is CASSTTPDRGDGYTF. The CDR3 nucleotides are TGTGCCAGTAGTACAACCCCGGACAGGGGAGACGGCTACACCTTC.

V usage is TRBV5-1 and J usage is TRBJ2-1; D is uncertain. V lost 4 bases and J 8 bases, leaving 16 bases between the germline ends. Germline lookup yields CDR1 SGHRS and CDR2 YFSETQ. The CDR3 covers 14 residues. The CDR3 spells CASSAVIAIHEQFF. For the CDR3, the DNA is TGCGCCAGCAGCGCCGTTATAGCAATCCATGAGCAGTTCTTC.

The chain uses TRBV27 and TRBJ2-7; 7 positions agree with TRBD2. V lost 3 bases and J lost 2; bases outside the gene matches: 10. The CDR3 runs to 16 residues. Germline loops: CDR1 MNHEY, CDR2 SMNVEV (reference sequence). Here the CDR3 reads CASSFRAGAKTYEQYF. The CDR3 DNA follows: TGTGCCAGCAGTTTCCGGGCGGGAGCTAAAACCTACGAGCAGTACTTC.

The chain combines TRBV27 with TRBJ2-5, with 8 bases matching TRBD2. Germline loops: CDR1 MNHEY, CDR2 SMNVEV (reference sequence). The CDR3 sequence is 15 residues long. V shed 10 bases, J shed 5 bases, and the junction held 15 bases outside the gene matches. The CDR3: CATILPGLDRETQYF. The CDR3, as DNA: TGTGCCACCATCCTCCCGGGACTAGATCGTGAGACCCAGTACTTC.

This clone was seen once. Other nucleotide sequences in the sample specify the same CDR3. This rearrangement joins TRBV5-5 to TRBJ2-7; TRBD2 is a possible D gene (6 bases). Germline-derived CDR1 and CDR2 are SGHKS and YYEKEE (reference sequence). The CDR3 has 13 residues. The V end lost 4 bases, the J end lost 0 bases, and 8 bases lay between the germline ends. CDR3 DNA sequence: TGTGCCAGCAGCCCGGGACTCTCCTACGAGCAGTACTTC. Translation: CASSPGLSYEQYF. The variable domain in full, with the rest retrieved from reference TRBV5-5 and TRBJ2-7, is DAGVTQSPTHLIKTRGQQVTLRCSPISGHKSVSWYQQVLGQGPQFIFQYYEKEERGRGNFPDRFSARQFPNYSSELNVNALLLGDSALYLCASSPGLSYEQYFGPGTRLTVT.

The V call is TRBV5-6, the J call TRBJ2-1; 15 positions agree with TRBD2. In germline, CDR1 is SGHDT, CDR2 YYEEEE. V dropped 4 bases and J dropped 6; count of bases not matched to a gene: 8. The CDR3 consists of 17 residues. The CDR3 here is CASSLGTSGRFGNEQFF. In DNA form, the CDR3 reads TGTGCCAGCAGCCTGGGGACTAGCGGGAGGTTTGGCAATGAGCAGTTCTTC. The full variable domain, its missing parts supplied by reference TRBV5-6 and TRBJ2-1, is DAGVTQSPTHLIKTRGQQVTLRCSPKSGHDTVSWYQQALGQGPQFIFQYYEEEERQRGNFPDRFSGHQFPNYSSELNVNALLLGDSALYLCASSLGTSGRFGNEQFFGPGTRLTVL.

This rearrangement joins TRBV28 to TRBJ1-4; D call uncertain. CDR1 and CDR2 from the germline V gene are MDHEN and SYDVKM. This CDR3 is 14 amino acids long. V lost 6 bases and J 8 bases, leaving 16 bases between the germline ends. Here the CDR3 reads CASRRTPALEKLFF. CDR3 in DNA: TGTGCCAGCAGACGAACTCCCGCACTAGAAAAACTGTTTTTT.

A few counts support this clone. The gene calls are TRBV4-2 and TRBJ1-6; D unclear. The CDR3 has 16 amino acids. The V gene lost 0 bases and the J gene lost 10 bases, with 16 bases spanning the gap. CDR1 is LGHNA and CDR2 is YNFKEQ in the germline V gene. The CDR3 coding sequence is TGTGCCAGCAGCCAAGAGCGGTCCTCGGGAGGGTCACCCCTCCACTTT. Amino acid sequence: CASSQERSSGGSPLHF.

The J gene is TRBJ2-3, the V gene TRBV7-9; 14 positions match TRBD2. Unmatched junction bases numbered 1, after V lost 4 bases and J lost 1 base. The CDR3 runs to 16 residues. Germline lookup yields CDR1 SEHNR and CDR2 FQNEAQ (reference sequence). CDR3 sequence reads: CASSSGLAGGTDTQYF. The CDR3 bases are TGTGCCAGCAGCTCGGGACTAGCGGGAGGCACAGATACGCAGTATTTT.